What follows is one T cell receptor beta chain and its context. What it binds is unknown. Authors' processing steps: Matching published virus-specific TCRB sequences was rare for patient CD8+ clones that were larger than 1%. Sequencing was performed with immunoSEQ multiplex PCR; in TCRdb, only in-frame clones are kept and a portion is missing. V, J and clone size derive from that table, while D and trimming were established from the DNA sequence. The sample shows around 9,700 clones, nearly 80% of them seen only once. The sample originates from a study of somatic mutations in cytotoxic T cells in rheumatoid arthritis. This CDR3 has 15 residues. Germline-derived CDR1 and CDR2 are MDHEN and SYDVKM. V lost 3 bases to trimming and J lost 0 bases, with 9 bases between them. The study's findings and limits: Levels of CD8+ T-cell clonality in rheumatoid arthritis patients were statistically indistinguishable from those seen in age-matched healthy controls, with no significant difference. Some patients, about an eighth of the roughly 60, had a largest CD8+ clone that exceeded 20% of CD8+ cells.

Positive magnetic bead selection separated CD4+ and CD8+ cells, and flow cytometry confirmed purity. The sequence was collected from an adult with rheumatoid arthritis. The chain is built from TRBV28 and TRBJ2-1, with a weak D call TRBD2 (5 bases). What was sequenced was CD8+ T cells sorted from blood. For the CDR3, the DNA is TGTGCCAGCAGTTTTGACGGGGACTCCTACAATGAGCAGTTCTTC. Its protein is CASSFDGDSYNEQFF.